This T cell receptor (beta chain) came from a study of blood T cell repertoires in COVID-19. Turning to the study itself: The United States, Italy and Spain supplied acute and convalescent COVID-19 samples. Sources were T cells, B-cell-depleted T cells, or PBMCs; the material itself was cDNA or gDNA.

The V gene's germline CDR1 is MGHDK and CDR2 SYGVNS. V lost 3 bases, J lost 5 bases, and 15 bases lay in between. This CDR3 is built from 15 residues. Profiled with immunoSEQ multiplex PCR; TCRdb holds only in-frame clones, not every one. This sample carries over 100,000 clones, around 84% of them seen once, and the ten largest clones take roughly 1.4%. The chain recombines TRBV25-1 with TRBJ2-3; D is possibly TRBD2 (6 bases). This clonotype was obtained from a man aged 40-50 years with acute or convalescent COVID-19. The sample was peripheral blood. CDR3 DNA sequence: TGTGCCAGCAGTGATTGGGGGGAGAGAGGAGATACGCAGTATTTT. Translation gives CASSDWGERGDTQYF.